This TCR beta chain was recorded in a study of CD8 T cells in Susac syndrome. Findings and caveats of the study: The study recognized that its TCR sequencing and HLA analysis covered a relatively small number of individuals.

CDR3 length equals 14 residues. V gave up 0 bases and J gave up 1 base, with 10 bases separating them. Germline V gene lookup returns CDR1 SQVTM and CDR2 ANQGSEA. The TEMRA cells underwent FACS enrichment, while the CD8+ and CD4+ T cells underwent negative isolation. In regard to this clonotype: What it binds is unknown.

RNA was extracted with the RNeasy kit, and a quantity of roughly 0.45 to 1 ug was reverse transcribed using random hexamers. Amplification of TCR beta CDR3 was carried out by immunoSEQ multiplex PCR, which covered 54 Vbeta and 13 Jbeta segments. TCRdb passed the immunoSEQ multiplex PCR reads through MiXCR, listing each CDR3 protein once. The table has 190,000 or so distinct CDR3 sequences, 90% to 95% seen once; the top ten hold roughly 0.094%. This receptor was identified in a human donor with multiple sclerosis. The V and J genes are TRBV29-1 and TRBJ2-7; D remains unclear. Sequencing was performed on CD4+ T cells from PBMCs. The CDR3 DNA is TGCAGCGTTGAAGAGGAAGGCAGATCCTACGAGCAGTACTTC. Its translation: CSVEEEGRSYEQYF.